This T cell receptor (beta chain) was recovered during a study of blood T cell repertoires in COVID-19. On the study more broadly: PBMCs, B-cell-depleted T cells, or T cells were the source of the cDNA or gDNA that made up the material.

This clone was picked up one time. Study processing details: Amplification of reference gene primers provided the estimated nucleated cell counts. Measured with immunoSEQ multiplex PCR; TCRdb has only the in-frame clones, and not every one. V and J calls and clone size are given by that table; D and trimming were obtained from the DNA. The table shows 150,000 or so clones, with over 75% occurring only once. The J segment lost 5 bases and the V segment lost 3 bases, leaving 6 bases of the junction unmatched. CDR3 length equals 16 residues. CDR1 and CDR2 (germline): SGHRS, YFSETQ. The chain employs TRBV5-1 and TRBJ2-1; 12 bases match TRBD2. The source material was peripheral blood. The TCR was taken from a man younger than 35 with COVID-19, enrolled during active disease. The DNA for the CDR3 is TGCGCCAGCAGCTGGCGACTAGCGGGAGACCACAATGAGCAGTTCTTC. Translating gives CASSWRLAGDHNEQFF.